A single sample gave rise to the 30 T cell receptor beta chains below, sequenced in a study of cytomegalovirus exposure and HLA in healthy donors. PCR employed 60 Vbeta and 13 Jbeta primers. The repertoire was sequenced with immunoSEQ multiplex PCR; TCRdb's copy has only in-frame clones and lacks some. The profile shows 140,000 to 150,000 clones, 78% of them singletons. The sequenced sample consisted of PBMCs. These receptor sequences come from a man in his forties in good health and CMV-seropositive.

This chain connects TRBV4-3 to TRBJ2-1, with TRBD2 matching over 13 bases. The CDR3 is 20 residues long. Germline-derived CDR1 and CDR2 are LGHNA and YSLEER. With 1 base clipped from V and 0 bases from J, the junction kept 9 bases outside the gene matches. In DNA, the CDR3 is TGCGCCAGCAGCCAAGTCCCAGGGACTAGCGGGGCAAGCTCCTACAATGAGCAGTTCTTC. Protein product: CASSQVPGTSGASSYNEQFF.

DNA for the CDR3: TGCGCCAGCAGCCCAGACAGGGGCGGTGGTTACGAGCAGTACTTC. Translation: CASSPDRGGGYEQYF. V is TRBV5-1 and J is TRBJ2-7; TRBD1 agrees at 8 bases. The CDR3 is made up of 15 amino acids. With 4 bases clipped from V and 4 bases from J, the junction kept 10 bases outside the gene matches. Germline lookup yields CDR1 SGHRS and CDR2 YFSETQ.

This chain uses TRBV15 with TRBJ2-7; TRBD2 matches at 7 bases. Germline CDR1 and CDR2: LNHNV and YYDKDF (reference sequence). V was pared by 1 base and J by 3 bases, with 6 bases of the junction left unmatched. This CDR3 region has 15 residues. DNA for the CDR3: TGTGCCACCAGCAGAGGGAAGGCTAGCGGCTACGAGCAGTACTTC. It yields the protein CATSRGKASGYEQYF.

In the case of this clone: The junction does not match germline at one end; this may be a read error. The genes are TRBV20-1 and TRBJ1-4, with 8 bases aligning to TRBD1. Germline CDR1 reads DFQATT; CDR2 reads SNEGSKA (reference sequence). The CDR3 covers 11 residues. The CDR3: CSARGQGKLFF. CDR3 DNA sequence: TGCAGTGCCAGAGGACAGGGAAAACTGTTTTTT.

This chain connects TRBV10-2 to TRBJ2-7, with 7 bases aligning to TRBD2. This CDR3 spans 14 amino acids. CDR1 WSHSY and CDR2 SAAADI come from the germline V gene. Trimming at V came to 6 bases and at J to 2 bases, leaving 7 bases not matched to a gene. CDR3 amino acids: CASRSGTTTYEQYF. The DNA of the CDR3 is TGCGCCAGCAGGTCCGGGACTACGACCTACGAGCAGTACTTC.

This chain connects TRBV7-6 to TRBJ1-2; TRBD1 matches 11 bases. V shed 2 bases, J shed 5 bases, and the junction held 4 bases outside the gene matches. Germline CDR1 is SGHVS and CDR2 is FNYEAQ. The CDR3 extends over 15 amino acids. The CDR3 reads CASSLRTGGYYGYTF. In DNA, the CDR3 is TGTGCCAGCAGCTTAAGGACAGGGGGCTATTATGGCTACACCTTC. The full variable domain, its missing parts supplied by reference TRBV7-6 and TRBJ1-2, is GAGVSQSPRYKVTKRGQDVALRCDPISGHVSLYWYRQALGQGPEFLTYFNYEAQQDKSGLPNDRFSAERPEGSISTLTIQRTEQRDSAMYRCASSLRTGGYYGYTFGSGTRLTVV.

The chain is built from TRBV6-1 and TRBJ1-3; maybe TRBD1 (5 bases). V lost 7 bases to trimming and J lost 4 bases, with 17 bases between them. The CDR3 loop spans 15 amino acids. Germline CDR1 is MNHNS and CDR2 is SASEGT. The CDR3 region has the DNA TGTGCCAGCACTACACGTGGGCCAGGGGGAAACACCATATATTTT. Translation: CASTTRGPGGNTIYF.

J is TRBJ2-7 and V is TRBV4-1; TRBD2 agrees at 8 bases. This CDR3 contains 13 residues. The germline CDR1 and CDR2 sequences are MGHRA and YSYEKL. Germline trimming cut 4 bases from V and 5 bases from J; bases unmatched to any gene: 4. CDR3 nucleotides: TGCGCCAGCAGCCTCGGGAGGGCCGACGAGCAGTACTTC. It is translated as CASSLGRADEQYF.

This chain links TRBV6-1 with TRBJ2-4, with D perhaps matching TRBD2 (5 bases). V was pared by 1 base and J by 0 bases, with 16 bases between. This CDR3 is 18 amino acids long. Looked up from germline, CDR1 is MNHNS and CDR2 is SASEGT. The CDR3: CASSEGQRITLAKNIQYF. CDR3 bases: TGTGCCAGCAGTGAAGGCCAGCGGATAACACTAGCCAAAAACATTCAGTACTTC.

This clone has just one count. The J gene is TRBJ1-2, the V gene TRBV4-3; no clear D. The CDR3 is made up of 15 amino acids. Per germline, CDR1 LGHNA and CDR2 YSLEER. V was pared by 1 base and J by 4 bases, with 13 bases between. As DNA, the CDR3 is TGCGCCAGCAGCCAAGGGCAGGATCAGGTCTATGGCTACACCTTC. Translation: CASSQGQDQVYGYTF.

The chain links TRBV6-1 to TRBJ1-1; 7 positions match TRBD1. After removal of 4 bases from V and 7 bases from J, the junction contained 9 bases not matched to a gene. CDR1 is MNHNS and CDR2 is SASEGT in the germline V gene. The length of the CDR3 is 14 residues. In nucleotides, the CDR3 is TGTGCCAGCAGTGGACCAGGGGGGAAGGTTGAAGCTTTCTTT. It yields the protein CASSGPGGKVEAFF.

This clone has just one count. V and J are TRBV28 and TRBJ2-5; D is unclear. CDR1 is MDHEN, CDR2 SYDVKM, per germline. The ends were cut back, 2 bases at V and 2 bases at J, with 9 bases in the middle. The CDR3 extends over 14 amino acids. CDR3 sequence reads: CASSLPMEQETQYF. As DNA, the CDR3 is TGTGCCAGCAGTTTACCCATGGAGCAAGAGACCCAGTACTTC. Filled out from reference TRBV28 and TRBJ2-5, the complete variable domain reads DVKVTQSSRYLVKRTGEKVFLECVQDMDHENMFWYRQDPGLGLRLIYFSYDVKMKEKGDIPEGYSVSREKKERFSLILESASTNQTSMYLCASSLPMEQETQYFGPGTRLLVL.

The CDR3 DNA is TGTGCCAGCAGCCGCAGCTTAGACAGGGGCGGGACTGAAGCTTTCTTT. This sequence encodes CASSRSLDRGGTEAFF. This chain connects TRBV5-4 to TRBJ1-1, with TRBD1 matching 8 bases. This CDR3 comprises 16 residues. Germline assignment: CDR1 SGHNT and CDR2 YYREEE (reference sequence). J lost 5 bases, V lost 4 bases, and 13 bases had no gene match.

The chain uses TRBV10-3 and TRBJ1-1, with D possibly matching TRBD1 (6 bases). This CDR3 region has 15 residues. From germline, CDR1 is ENHRY and CDR2 SYGVKD. V lost 9 bases to trimming and J lost 0 bases, with 17 bases between them. The CDR3 spells CAIQDSDLLNTEAFF. In nucleotides, the CDR3 is TGTGCCATACAGGACAGCGACCTTTTGAACACTGAAGCTTTCTTT.

CDR3 DNA sequence: TGCGCCAGCAGCTTGGCCGGCAGGAGACAGGGGTTGTCCTACGAGCAGTACTTC. Translation: CASSLAGRRQGLSYEQYF. The rearrangement uses TRBV5-1 and TRBJ2-7; TRBD1 matches 8 bases. This CDR3 contains 18 residues. Germline values: CDR1 SGHRS, CDR2 YFSETQ. Trimming removed 0 bases from V and 1 base from J; junction bases left unmatched: 12.

The V gene is TRBV27, the J gene TRBJ1-6, with 10 bases that match TRBD1. V dropped 5 bases and J dropped 10; count of bases not matched to a gene: 11. Per germline, CDR1 MNHEY and CDR2 SMNVEV (reference sequence). The CDR3 sequence is 16 residues long. CDR3 nucleotide sequence: TGTGCCAGCAGTCCACGCCGGACAGGGGGAGTCTCACCCCTCCACTTT. Translating it yields CASSPRRTGGVSPLHF.

This chain uses TRBV4-3 with TRBJ1-4; 8 positions match TRBD1. V was pared by 2 bases and J by 6 bases, with 5 bases of the junction left unmatched. The CDR3 contains 15 residues. Germline CDR1 LGHNA, CDR2 YSLEER. CDR3 amino acids: CASSQMDRADEKLFF. The CDR3 DNA reads as TGCGCCAGCAGCCAAATGGACAGGGCTGATGAAAAACTGTTTTTT.

V gene TRBV6-4 combines with J gene TRBJ2-2; 9 nucleotides align to TRBD1. The V gene's germline CDR1 is MRHNA and CDR2 SNTAGT. The CDR3 length is 15 residues. The J segment lost 5 bases and the V segment lost 5 bases, leaving 6 bases of the junction unmatched. This chain's CDR3 is CASSKTGGRTGELFF. In DNA form, the CDR3 reads TGTGCCAGCAGTAAGACAGGGGGTCGGACCGGGGAGCTGTTTTTT.

The chain links TRBV30 to TRBJ2-7; D ambiguous. From germline, CDR1 is GTSNPN and CDR2 SVGIG (reference sequence). The CDR3 sequence is 14 residues long. Trimming stripped 0 bases from V and 0 bases from J, with 9 bases between. The CDR3 region is CAWSVSLGSYEQYF. CDR3 nucleotide sequence: TGTGCCTGGAGTGTATCCCTCGGCTCCTACGAGCAGTACTTC. The full variable domain, completed using reference TRBV30 and TRBJ2-7, is SQTIHQWPATLVQPVGSPLSLECTVEGTSNPNLYWYRQAAGRGLQLLFYSVGIGQISSEVPQNLSASRPQDRQFILSSKKLLLSDSGFYLCAWSVSLGSYEQYFGPGTRLTVT.

The rearrangement links TRBV7-2 to TRBJ1-1, with D tentatively TRBD1 (6 bases). V lost 2 bases to trimming and J lost 0 bases, with 10 bases between them. The CDR3 consists of 15 residues. The V gene's germline CDR1 is SGHTA and CDR2 FQGNSA. CDR3 sequence reads: CASSLQGYMNTEAFF. The CDR3 bases are TGTGCCAGCAGCTTACAGGGGTACATGAACACTGAAGCTTTCTTT.

The chain combines TRBV2 with TRBJ2-3, with 10 bases matching TRBD2. Germline V lookup: CDR1 SNHLY, CDR2 FYNNEI. V shed 0 bases, J shed 8 bases, and the junction held 14 bases outside the gene matches. The CDR3 consists of 18 residues. This chain's CDR3 is CASSEAQFGLAGAGTQYF. In nucleotides, the CDR3 is TGTGCCAGCAGTGAAGCCCAATTCGGGCTAGCGGGAGCCGGTACGCAGTATTTT.

This clone was seen more than once but under ten times. The chain carries TRBV19 and TRBJ2-3; tentative D call: TRBD1 (5 bases). The germline V gene encodes CDR1 LNHDA and CDR2 SQIVND (reference sequence). The CDR3 has 14 amino acids. V lost 4 bases and J 4 bases, leaving 12 bases between the germline ends. CDR3: CASSTQGSADTQYF. The CDR3 DNA is TGTGCCAGTAGTACGCAGGGTTCCGCAGATACGCAGTATTTT.

The V call is TRBV30, the J call TRBJ2-2; 7 bases align to TRBD2. The CDR3 covers 15 residues. From germline, CDR1 is GTSNPN and CDR2 SVGIG (reference sequence). V shed 3 bases and J 0 bases; nucleotides not matched to a gene: 4. This CDR3 reads CAWRREGTNTGELFF. The DNA of the CDR3 is TGTGCCTGGAGGAGGGAGGGGACGAACACCGGGGAGCTGTTTTTT.

The chain uses TRBV11-2 and TRBJ2-5; 7 bases are a match to TRBD1. The end of the DNA fits TRBJ2-7 better, so the J call may be wrong. This CDR3 is 14 amino acids long. The V gene's germline CDR1 is SGHAT and CDR2 FQNNGV. The CDR3 region is CASSFELGGHEQYF. The CDR3 DNA is TGTGCCAGCAGCTTCGAACTAGGGGGCCACGAGCAGTACTTC.

The chain has TRBV6-5 and TRBJ1-1, with D perhaps matching TRBD1 (6 bases). The V gene lost 4 bases and the J gene lost 7 bases, with 13 bases spanning the gap. The CDR3 is made up of 13 amino acids. The germline CDR1 and CDR2 sequences are MNHEY and SVGAGI. Here the CDR3 DNA reads TGTGCCAGCAGTTCTAATGAGGGGGTTGAAGCTTTCTTT. Amino acids: CASSSNEGVEAFF.

The chain couples TRBV10-1 to TRBJ2-1, with D possibly TRBD1 on 7 matching bases. V lost 2 bases to trimming and J lost 7 bases, with 15 bases between them. Germline V gives CDR1 WNHNN, CDR2 SYGVQD (reference sequence). This CDR3 has 15 amino acids. DNA of the CDR3: TGCGCCAGCAGTGAGCTTACAGGGGAGGATAATGAGCAGTTCTTC. Translation gives CASSELTGEDNEQFF.

V and J are TRBV5-4 and TRBJ1-4; D call uncertain. V was pared by 5 bases and J by 5 bases, with 13 bases between. This CDR3 region has 14 residues. Germline V gene data show CDR1 as SGHNT and CDR2 as YYREEE (reference sequence). In DNA form, the CDR3 reads TGTGCCAGCAGACTAATGACTGGGAATGAAAAACTGTTTTTT. It specifies CASRLMTGNEKLFF.

CDR3 in DNA: TGTGCCAGCAGCTTGACCCAGGGTGCCACAGATACGCAGTATTTT. Translated: CASSLTQGATDTQYF. The chain joins TRBV5-4 to TRBJ2-3; possible D gene TRBD1, 5 bases. The CDR3 has 15 amino acids. The ends were cut back, 1 base at V and 2 bases at J, with 11 bases in the middle. The germline V gene encodes CDR1 SGHNT and CDR2 YYREEE (reference sequence).

The rearrangement joins TRBV5-6 to TRBJ1-1, with D hard to call. From germline, CDR1 is SGHDT and CDR2 YYEEEE. The CDR3 is made up of 15 amino acids. Trimming removed 0 bases from V and 4 bases from J, with 13 bases in between. The CDR3 region has the DNA TGTGCCAGCAGCTTGGCGGACCGGGCGGGCACTGAAGCTTTCTTT. It is translated as CASSLADRAGTEAFF.

This clone was seen only a few times. In nucleotides, the CDR3 is TGTGCCAGTAGTTCGCGGGCTACTCCCCAAGAGACCCAGTACTTC. Residues: CASSSRATPQETQYF. The J gene is TRBJ2-5, the V gene TRBV19; D is possibly TRBD2 (5 bases). This CDR3 contains 15 residues. CDR1 is LNHDA, CDR2 SQIVND, per germline (reference sequence). V was cut by 5 bases and J by 1 base, with 14 bases left in between.